The rows below give T cell receptor beta chains drawn from one sample of a study of cytomegalovirus exposure and HLA in healthy donors. The data were produced by immunoSEQ multiplex PCR, yet TCRdb's version contains in-frame clones alone and is incomplete. The sample yields 170,000 or so clones, 77% seen once. The specimen sequenced was PBMCs. Receptors were obtained from a woman between 25 and 40 years old in good health and CMV-seropositive. CDR3s include the opening cysteine and the closing phenylalanine or tryptophan. A D gene is named only where the DNA matches it firmly. Some rows have no size entry. The others give once, few or many, or a class for an expanded clone.

d_call: TRBD2; j_call: TRBJ2-3; v_call: TRBV7-9; clone_size: -; cdr3_aa: CASSVGTSSGGDTQYF; cdr3_nt: TGTGCCAGCAGCGTTGGGACTAGCTCCGGCGGGGATACGCAGTATTTT
d_call: TRBD2; j_call: TRBJ2-7; v_call: TRBV9; clone_size: -; cdr3_aa: CASSVVTSGSLNF; cdr3_nt: TGTGCCAGCAGCGTAGTGACTAGCGGGAGTTTGAACTTC
d_call: -; j_call: TRBJ2-1; v_call: TRBV10-3; clone_size: -; cdr3_aa: CAISESSTSYNEQFF; cdr3_nt: TGTGCCATCAGTGAGTCTAGCACCTCCTACAATGAGCAGTTCTTC
d_call: TRBD2; j_call: TRBJ2-1; v_call: TRBV11-3; clone_size: -; cdr3_aa: CASSLMAGGANEQFF; cdr3_nt: TGTGCCAGCAGCTTGATGGCGGGAGGCGCGAATGAGCAGTTCTTC
d_call: TRBD1; j_call: TRBJ1-5; v_call: TRBV7-9; clone_size: once; cdr3_aa: CASSLTTGGINQPQHF; cdr3_nt: TGTGCCAGCAGCTTAACGACAGGGGGCATCAATCAGCCCCAGCATTTT
d_call: -; j_call: TRBJ1-2; v_call: TRBV9; clone_size: -; cdr3_aa: CASSGIGQWYYGYTF; cdr3_nt: TGTGCCAGCAGCGGAATAGGACAGTGGTACTATGGCTACACCTTC
d_call: -; j_call: TRBJ2-7; v_call: TRBV11-2; clone_size: -; cdr3_aa: CASSFGTNSEQYF; cdr3_nt: TGTGCCAGCAGCTTTGGGACAAACTCCGAGCAGTACTTC
d_call: TRBD1; j_call: TRBJ1-5; v_call: TRBV2; clone_size: -; cdr3_aa: CASSGYTDRHWFQPQHF; cdr3_nt: TGTGCCAGCAGCGGATACACGGACAGGCATTGGTTTCAGCCCCAGCATTTT
d_call: -; j_call: TRBJ2-1; v_call: TRBV6-5; clone_size: -; cdr3_aa: CASSYSKGLNNEQFF; cdr3_nt: TGTGCCAGCAGTTACTCGAAAGGACTTAACAATGAGCAGTTCTTC
d_call: -; j_call: TRBJ1-1; v_call: TRBV7-9; clone_size: -; cdr3_aa: CASSRSVNTEAFF; cdr3_nt: TGTGCCAGCAGCCGCAGCGTGAACACTGAAGCTTTCTTT
d_call: -; j_call: TRBJ1-2; v_call: TRBV11-3; clone_size: -; cdr3_aa: CASSSRDTAARAYGYTF; cdr3_nt: TGTGCCAGCAGCTCAAGAGACACTGCCGCGAGAGCCTATGGCTACACCTTC
d_call: TRBD2; j_call: TRBJ2-5; v_call: TRBV5-1; clone_size: -; cdr3_aa: CASSLNSGAGEQETQYF; cdr3_nt: TGCGCCAGCAGCTTGAATTCCGGGGCGGGGGAACAAGAGACCCAGTACTTC
d_call: TRBD1; j_call: TRBJ1-2; v_call: TRBV5-1; clone_size: -; cdr3_aa: CASSPTGSGYGYTF; cdr3_nt: TGCGCCAGCAGCCCGACAGGGTCAGGGTATGGCTACACCTTC
d_call: TRBD1; j_call: TRBJ1-1; v_call: TRBV11-2; clone_size: few; cdr3_aa: CASSKDRANTEAFF; cdr3_nt: TGTGCCAGCAGCAAGGACAGGGCGAACACTGAAGCTTTCTTT
d_call: TRBD1; j_call: TRBJ2-1; v_call: TRBV5-1; clone_size: -; cdr3_aa: CASSPDPGTGNEQFF; cdr3_nt: TGCGCCAGCAGCCCCGATCCCGGGACAGGGAATGAGCAGTTCTTC
d_call: -; j_call: TRBJ1-4; v_call: TRBV4-1; clone_size: once; cdr3_aa: CASSQGQVELFF; cdr3_nt: TGCGCCAGCAGCCAAGGGCAGGTGGAACTGTTTTTT
d_call: -; j_call: TRBJ2-1; v_call: TRBV27; clone_size: -; cdr3_aa: CASSPSVGFYNEQFF; cdr3_nt: TGTGCCAGCAGCCCCTCTGTGGGCTTTTACAATGAGCAGTTCTTC
d_call: -; j_call: TRBJ1-1; v_call: TRBV5-1; clone_size: -; cdr3_aa: CASSSPRGTEAFF; cdr3_nt: TGCGCCAGCAGCTCCCCGAGGGGGACTGAAGCTTTCTTT
d_call: -; j_call: TRBJ1-3; v_call: TRBV29-1; clone_size: -; cdr3_aa: CSVEDWEAAGNTIYF; cdr3_nt: TGCAGCGTTGAAGATTGGGAGGCGGCTGGAAACACCATATATTTT
d_call: TRBD1; j_call: TRBJ1-1; v_call: TRBV28; clone_size: few; cdr3_aa: CASTSPEGAMNTEAFF; cdr3_nt: TGTGCCAGCACCTCCCCGGAGGGGGCGATGAACACTGAAGCTTTCTTT
d_call: TRBD1; j_call: TRBJ1-1; v_call: TRBV29-1; clone_size: few; cdr3_aa: CSVTWTGRTEAFF; cdr3_nt: TGCAGCGTCACCTGGACAGGGAGGACTGAAGCTTTCTTT
d_call: TRBD2; j_call: TRBJ2-3; v_call: TRBV11-3; clone_size: -; cdr3_aa: CASSFRSGIDTQYF; cdr3_nt: TGTGCCAGCAGCTTCCGTAGCGGGATAGATACGCAGTATTTT
d_call: TRBD2; j_call: TRBJ2-1; v_call: TRBV4-1; clone_size: -; cdr3_aa: CASSQEISGSSYNEQFF; cdr3_nt: TGCGCCAGCAGCCAAGAAATTAGCGGGAGCTCCTACAATGAGCAGTTCTTC
d_call: TRBD2; j_call: TRBJ2-1; v_call: TRBV28; clone_size: -; cdr3_aa: CASSSLAAYNEQFF; cdr3_nt: TGTGCCAGCAGTTCTCTAGCGGCCTACAATGAGCAGTTCTTC
d_call: TRBD1; j_call: TRBJ1-1; v_call: TRBV6-1; clone_size: few; cdr3_aa: CASIHRGDTEAFF; cdr3_nt: TGTGCCAGCATCCACAGGGGGGACACTGAAGCTTTCTTT